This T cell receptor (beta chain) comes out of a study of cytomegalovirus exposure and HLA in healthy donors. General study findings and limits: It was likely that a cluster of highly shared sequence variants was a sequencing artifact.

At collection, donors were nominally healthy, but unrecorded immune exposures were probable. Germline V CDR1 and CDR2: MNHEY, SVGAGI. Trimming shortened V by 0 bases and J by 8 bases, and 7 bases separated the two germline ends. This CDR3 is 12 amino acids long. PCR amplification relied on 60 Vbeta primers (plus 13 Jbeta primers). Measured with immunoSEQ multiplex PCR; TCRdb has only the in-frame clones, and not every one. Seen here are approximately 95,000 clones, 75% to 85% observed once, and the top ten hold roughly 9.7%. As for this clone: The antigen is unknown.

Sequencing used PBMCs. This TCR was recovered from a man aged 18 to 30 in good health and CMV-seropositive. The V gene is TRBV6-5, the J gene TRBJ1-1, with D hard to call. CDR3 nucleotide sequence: TGTGCCAGCAGTTACTCGGCAGGAGAAGCTTTCTTT. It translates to CASSYSAGEAFF.